Listed here are 32 T cell receptor beta chains from one sample, sequenced in a study of patients and donors after allogeneic stem cell transplantation. TCRdb fed the RT-PCR reads into MiXCR, producing one record per CDR3 protein. There are 410,000 or so distinct CDR3 sequences in the sample; 16% occur only once, and over 6% lies in the top ten. Specimen: blood, either unsorted or a sorted T cell fraction (not recorded which). These receptors all come from a human donor who was either an allogeneic HSCT recipient or a stem cell or donor lymphocyte infusion donor (not recorded which). It is not recorded whose cells these are; they may come from a transplant donor.

This chain links TRBV6-6 with TRBJ1-1; D possibly corresponds to TRBD1 (5 bases). Germline V gene sequence: CDR1 MNHNY, CDR2 SVGAGI (reference sequence). The CDR3 length is 13 residues. V was shortened by 5 bases and J by 11 bases, with 18 bases between the two germline ends. The CDR3 here is CASSPATVLEAFF. The CDR3 DNA follows: TGTGCCAGCAGTCCCGCGACAGTTTTGGAGGCTTTCTTT.

V gene TRBV27 combines with J gene TRBJ1-2; TRBD1 might be the D (6 bases). V lost 5 bases, J lost 4 bases, and 11 bases lay in between. Germline assignment: CDR1 MNHEY and CDR2 SMNVEV (reference sequence). The CDR3 length is 13 residues. CDR3 in DNA: TGTGCCAGCAGTACTACAGGGACCTATGGCTACACCTTC. Protein sequence: CASSTTGTYGYTF.

The V call is TRBV20-1, the J call TRBJ2-5; 11 nucleotides agree with TRBD2. The germline gives CDR1 DFQATT, CDR2 SNEGSKA (reference sequence). This CDR3 is built from 16 residues. V was pared by 3 bases and J by 0 bases, with 6 bases of the junction left unmatched. The CDR3 bases are TGCAGTGCTAGGGCATTACTAGCGGGGGACCAAGAGACCCAGTACTTC. Translated, it gives CSARALLAGDQETQYF.

This clonotype was recorded a few times. The chain recombines TRBV25-1 with TRBJ1-1, with D unresolved. The V end lost 3 bases, the J end lost 7 bases, and 9 bases lay between the germline ends. Germline V gene lookup returns CDR1 MGHDK and CDR2 SYGVNS. This CDR3 contains 12 residues. The CDR3 spells CASSDLKGEAFF. CDR3 in DNA: TGTGCCAGCAGTGATCTTAAGGGTGAAGCTTTCTTT.

This clonotype appeared many times. This chain joins TRBV12-3 or TRBV12-4 and TRBJ2-1; TRBD2 matches 9 bases. V dropped 6 bases and J dropped 8; count of bases not matched to a gene: 11. CDR3 length equals 15 residues. This CDR3 is CASSRARTSDDEQFF. The CDR3 DNA follows: TGTGCCAGCAGCCGCGCGCGGACTAGCGATGATGAGCAGTTCTTC.

The chain combines TRBV4-1 with TRBJ2-1; 10 bases match TRBD1. CDR3 length: 17 amino acids. The V gene's germline CDR1 is MGHRA and CDR2 YSYEKL. The trim removed 4 bases at V and 2 bases at J, leaving 8 bases unmatched. This chain's CDR3 is CASSLRTGGPPYNEQFF. DNA for the CDR3: TGCGCCAGCAGCCTAAGGACAGGGGGTCCTCCCTACAATGAGCAGTTCTTC.

This clonotype was counted only a few times. The chain joins TRBV3-1 to TRBJ2-5, with D hard to call. CDR1 and CDR2 (germline): LGHDT, YNNKEL (reference sequence). The CDR3 contains 13 residues. Trimming pared 6 bases from V and 7 bases from J, leaving 15 bases between. Written as DNA, the CDR3 is TGTGCCAGCAGGCGAGGAGAGTCCGGGACCCAGTACTTC. Translated, it gives CASRRGESGTQYF.

There are many counts of this clonotype. The chain has TRBV3-1 and TRBJ2-1; TRBD2 is a possible D gene (6 bases). This CDR3 spans 17 amino acids. The V gene's germline CDR1 is LGHDT and CDR2 YNNKEL (reference sequence). Trimming took off 5 bases at V and 7 bases at J, with 24 bases between the two ends. The CDR3 reads CASSTSLRWTTKNEQFF. The DNA of the CDR3 is TGTGCCAGCAGCACCTCCCTAAGGTGGACTACCAAAAATGAGCAGTTCTTC.

This clonotype has a handful of counts. The chain employs TRBV20-1 and TRBJ2-7; perhaps TRBD2 as D (6 bases). In germline, CDR1 is DFQATT, CDR2 SNEGSKA (reference sequence). The CDR3 contains 14 residues. V lost 3 bases and J 3 bases, leaving 15 bases between the germline ends. CDR3 in DNA: TGCAGTGCTAGTAGGGGACTGAACTACTACGAGCAGTACTTC. It yields the protein CSASRGLNYYEQYF.

This clonotype was observed a few times. The V call is TRBV4-3, the J call TRBJ1-4; the D gene is possibly TRBD1 (5 bases). V was clipped by 1 base and J by 1 base, with 7 bases between them. Germline-derived CDR1 and CDR2 are LGHNA and YSLEER. There are 15 residues in the CDR3. The CDR3 protein is CASSQAGKTNEKLFF. CDR3 bases: TGCGCCAGCAGCCAAGCAGGGAAAACTAATGAAAAACTGTTTTTT.

The V gene is TRBV27, the J gene TRBJ1-3; tentatively, D is TRBD1 (5 bases). Trimming removed 3 bases from V and 8 bases from J, with 14 bases in between. The CDR3 is made up of 14 amino acids. The germline V gene encodes CDR1 MNHEY and CDR2 SMNVEV (reference sequence). The CDR3 reads CASSFGDGEDTIYF. CDR3 DNA sequence: TGTGCCAGCAGTTTCGGGGACGGCGAAGACACCATATATTTT.

This clonotype was detected only a few times. The rearrangement uses TRBV24-1 and TRBJ2-5; weak D call: TRBD1 (6 bases). This CDR3 is built from 14 residues. Germline-derived CDR1 and CDR2 are KGHDR and SFDVKD. The germline V and J ends were trimmed by 4 bases and 5 bases, with 13 bases remaining between them. CDR3 sequence reads: CATSDRTRGETQYF. The CDR3 bases are TGTGCCACCAGTGACAGAACTAGGGGGGAGACCCAGTACTTC.

In its sample, this clonotype was seen many times. The rearrangement uses TRBV5-1 and TRBJ2-7, with a weak D call TRBD1 (6 bases). The CDR3 loop spans 15 amino acids. The germline V and J ends were trimmed by 2 bases and 0 bases, with 12 bases remaining between them. Germline V gene data show CDR1 as SGHRS and CDR2 as YFSETQ. CDR3 DNA: TGCGCCAGCAGCTTTGACAGGTCAAGCTCCTACGAGCAGTACTTC. Amino acids: CASSFDRSSSYEQYF. Complete variable domain (other parts from reference TRBV5-1 and TRBJ2-7): KAGVTQTPRYLIKTRGQQVTLSCSPISGHRSVSWYQQTPGQGLQFLFEYFSETQRNKGNFPGRFSGRQFSNSRSEMNVSTLELGDSALYLCASSFDRSSSYEQYFGPGTRLTVT.

This clonotype has a count of ten or more. The rearrangement uses TRBV12-3 or TRBV12-4 and TRBJ1-1, with D possibly being TRBD1 (5 bases). CDR3 size: 15 residues. V was shortened by 3 bases and J by 5 bases, with 16 bases between the two germline ends. The DNA of the CDR3 is TGTGCCAGCAGTTTGGGGCCCGGGGGAGGGACTGAAGCTTTCTTT. Amino acids: CASSLGPGGGTEAFF.

V is TRBV2 and J is TRBJ2-3; D may be TRBD2 (6 bases). The CDR3 extends over 18 amino acids. CDR1 is SNHLY and CDR2 is FYNNEI in the germline V gene. The V and J ends lost 2 bases and 0 bases respectively, with 18 bases between them. CDR3 region: CASSEMNGDFLSTDTQYF. Here the CDR3 DNA reads TGTGCCAGCAGTGAAATGAATGGGGACTTCCTTAGCACAGATACGCAGTATTTT.

The CDR3 DNA follows: TGTGCCAGCAGCACCCAGGGGGCCCCTCCGAAATACAATGAGCAGTTCTTC. Its translation: CASSTQGAPPKYNEQFF. The rearrangement links TRBV9 to TRBJ2-1; 8 bases are shared with TRBD1. Per germline, CDR1 SGDLS and CDR2 YYNGEE. The CDR3 loop spans 17 amino acids. V lost 4 bases and J lost 4; bases outside the gene matches: 13.

This clonotype was found a few times. The chain joins TRBV12-3 or TRBV12-4 to TRBJ2-1; TRBD2 might be the D (6 bases). The V end was cut by 5 bases, the J end by 3 bases, with 17 bases between. The CDR3 length is 16 residues. DNA for the CDR3: TGTGCCAGCAGTCTCATAGCGGAATTCCTCTACAATGAGCAGTTCTTC. It codes for CASSLIAEFLYNEQFF.

The rearrangement uses TRBV29-1 and TRBJ2-5, with TRBD1 matching 9 bases. In germline, CDR1 is SQVTM, CDR2 ANQGSEA. CDR3 size: 15 residues. The V and J ends lost 6 bases and 0 bases, in that order; junction bases with no gene match: 8. The CDR3 DNA sequence: TGCAGCGTGAGAACCGGGACAGGGTACCAAGAGACCCAGTACTTC. Translated, it gives CSVRTGTGYQETQYF.

This clonotype was picked up a small number of times. This chain joins TRBV12-3 or TRBV12-4 and TRBJ1-1; D is ambiguous. CDR3 length equals 12 residues. V was shortened by 5 bases and J by 6 bases, with 10 bases between the two germline ends. CDR3 in DNA: TGTGCCAGCAGTCACCTTGGCGCTGAAGCTTTCTTT. Protein: CASSHLGAEAFF.

The chain is built from TRBV27 and TRBJ1-2; D is possibly TRBD1 (5 bases). Trimming cost V 7 bases and J 9 bases, with 21 bases left between them. CDR1 and CDR2 (germline): MNHEY, SMNVEV (reference sequence). The length of the CDR3 is 14 residues. Written as DNA, the CDR3 is TGTGCCAGCACCGGGGACGGGGGGGGTGGGAGCTACACCTTC. Its translation is CASTGDGGGGSYTF.

CDR3 in DNA: TGTGCCAGCAGCTTGGGGGGGGGAAGGGCGGATGAGCAGTTCTTC. As protein: CASSLGGGRADEQFF. The V gene is TRBV7-6, the J gene TRBJ2-1; 7 bases map to TRBD2. The CDR3 consists of 15 residues. With 3 bases clipped from V and 8 bases from J, the junction kept 10 bases outside the gene matches. Germline lookup yields CDR1 SGHVS and CDR2 FNYEAQ.

This clonotype was seen a few times. This sequence joins TRBV6-2 or TRBV6-3 and TRBJ1-1; D may be TRBD1 (5 bases). The CDR3 is made up of 13 amino acids. Per germline, CDR1 MNHEY and CDR2 SVGEGT. V lost 2 bases to trimming and J lost 5 bases, with 9 bases between them. The CDR3 nucleotides are TGTGCCAGCAGTTACCGGGGGGAGACTGAAGCTTTCTTT. Translating gives CASSYRGETEAFF.

This clonotype was seen only a few times. The CDR3 protein is CASSYSDLGYYEQYF. CDR3 DNA: TGTGCCAGCAGTTACTCTGACCTAGGGTACTACGAGCAGTACTTC. The genes are TRBV6-5 and TRBJ2-7; no clear D. V was pared by 0 bases and J by 3 bases, with 12 bases between. The length of the CDR3 is 15 residues. Germline values: CDR1 MNHEY, CDR2 SVGAGI.

Ten or more counts support this clonotype. The chain links TRBV12-3 or TRBV12-4 to TRBJ2-6; D gene unclear. Trimming removed 7 bases at V and 3 bases at J, with 10 bases between. This CDR3 is built from 14 residues. Here the CDR3 reads CASTYVGGANVLTF. CDR3 sequence (DNA): TGTGCCAGCACCTACGTGGGTGGGGCCAACGTCCTGACTTTC.

This clonotype was counted only a few times. The chain joins TRBV6-1 to TRBJ1-5; TRBD1 is a possible D gene (6 bases). The CDR3 sequence is 14 residues long. CDR1 is MNHNS and CDR2 is SASEGT in the germline V gene. V was trimmed by 7 bases and J by 4 bases, leaving 14 bases between them. CDR3 amino acids: CASTITGKNQPQHF. The CDR3 region has the DNA TGTGCCAGCACCATTACAGGGAAGAATCAGCCCCAGCATTTT.

A few counts support this clonotype. Sequence at one end of the junction differs from germline and may be a read error. The rearrangement uses TRBV7-7 and TRBJ1-3, with 7 bases aligning to TRBD1. CDR1 is SSHAT, CDR2 FNYEAQ, per germline (reference sequence). The CDR3 consists of 15 residues. The DNA for the CDR3 is TGTGCTAGCAGCTTAAGTCCAGGGGGTGGAAACACCATATATTTT. Amino acids: CASSLSPGGGNTIYF.

This clonotype was seen a handful of times. This chain joins TRBV18 and TRBJ2-4; no clear D. The CDR3 consists of 13 residues. Trimming pared 0 bases from V and 6 bases from J, leaving 6 bases between. Germline V gives CDR1 KGHSH, CDR2 LQKENI. DNA for the CDR3: TGTGCCAGCTCACCACCGAATGTAAACATTCAGTACTTC. This codes for CASSPPNVNIQYF.

The chain is built from TRBV10-3 and TRBJ1-1; D is ambiguous. V was shortened by 4 bases and J by 0 bases, with 3 bases between the two germline ends. Looked up from germline, CDR1 is ENHRY and CDR2 is SYGVKD. The CDR3 totals 12 residues. CDR3 nucleotides: TGTGCCATCAGTGGCCTGAACACTGAAGCTTTCTTT. Protein sequence: CAISGLNTEAFF.

This clonotype was seen repeatedly, ten times or more. The chain links TRBV7-8 to TRBJ1-6; 7 bases map to TRBD1. Germline CDR1 reads SGHVS; CDR2 reads FQNEAQ. CDR3 length equals 18 residues. Losses at the gene ends were 4 bases for V and 3 bases for J; bases not matched to a gene: 12. The CDR3 sequence: CASSSRLRQGSYNSPLHF. The CDR3 DNA follows: TGTGCCAGCAGCTCAAGGCTTCGACAGGGAAGCTATAATTCACCCCTCCACTTT.

The J gene is TRBJ1-5, the V gene TRBV20-1; D is perhaps TRBD1 (6 bases). The CDR3 sequence is 15 residues long. Germline V gene sequence: CDR1 DFQATT, CDR2 SNEGSKA (reference sequence). Trimming removed 1 base from V and 7 bases from J, with 17 bases in between. In DNA, the CDR3 is TGCAGTGCTAGAGTTCCCTCACAGGGCGGGCAGCCCCAGCATTTT. This translates into CSARVPSQGGQPQHF.

This clonotype occurred a few times. The rearrangement joins TRBV5-1 to TRBJ1-3; 8 nucleotides match TRBD1. Per the germline V gene, CDR1 is SGHRS and CDR2 is YFSETQ. The CDR3 spans 17 residues. With 2 bases clipped from V and 0 bases from J, the junction kept 7 bases outside the gene matches. The CDR3 here is CASSFGRQGHSGNTIYF. In DNA form, the CDR3 reads TGCGCCAGCAGCTTCGGCCGACAGGGGCACTCTGGAAACACCATATATTTT.

The chain couples TRBV7-2 to TRBJ2-7; weak D call: TRBD2 (5 bases). The germline CDR1 and CDR2 sequences are SGHTA and FQGNSA. V was shortened by 8 bases and J by 2 bases, with 10 bases between the two germline ends. This CDR3 is 12 amino acids long. For the CDR3, the DNA is TGTGCCAGCCCGGCGGGCCCCTACGAGCAGTACTTC. Translated: CASPAGPYEQYF.